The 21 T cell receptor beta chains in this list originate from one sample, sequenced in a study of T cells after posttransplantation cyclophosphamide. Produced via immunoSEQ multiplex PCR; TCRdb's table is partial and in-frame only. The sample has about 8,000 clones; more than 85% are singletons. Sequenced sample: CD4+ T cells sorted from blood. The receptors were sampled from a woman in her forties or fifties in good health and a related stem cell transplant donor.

CDR3 sequence reads: CASSASKTTSYEQYF. CDR3 DNA: TGTGCCAGTAGTGCCTCCAAGACTACCTCCTACGAGCAGTACTTC. The chain employs TRBV19 and TRBJ2-7; D is perhaps TRBD2 (5 bases). This CDR3 comprises 15 residues. Looked up from germline, CDR1 is LNHDA and CDR2 is SQIVND (reference sequence). V was trimmed by 5 bases and J by 0 bases, leaving 14 bases between them.

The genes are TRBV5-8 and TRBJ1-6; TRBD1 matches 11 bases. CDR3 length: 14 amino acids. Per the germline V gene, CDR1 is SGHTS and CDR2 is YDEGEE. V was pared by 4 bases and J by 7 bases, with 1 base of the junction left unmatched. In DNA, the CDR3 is TGTGCCAGCAGCCGGACAGGGGGCAATTCACCCCTCCACTTT. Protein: CASSRTGGNSPLHF.

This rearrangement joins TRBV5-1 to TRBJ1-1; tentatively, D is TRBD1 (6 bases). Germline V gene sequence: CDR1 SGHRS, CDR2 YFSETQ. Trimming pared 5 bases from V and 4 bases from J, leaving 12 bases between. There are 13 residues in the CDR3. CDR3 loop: CASRKTGTTEAFF. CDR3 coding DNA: TGCGCCAGCAGGAAAACAGGGACCACTGAAGCTTTCTTT. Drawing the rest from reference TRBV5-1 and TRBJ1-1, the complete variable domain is KAGVTQTPRYLIKTRGQQVTLSCSPISGHRSVSWYQQTPGQGLQFLFEYFSETQRNKGNFPGRFSGRQFSNSRSEMNVSTLELGDSALYLCASRKTGTTEAFFGQGTRLTVV.

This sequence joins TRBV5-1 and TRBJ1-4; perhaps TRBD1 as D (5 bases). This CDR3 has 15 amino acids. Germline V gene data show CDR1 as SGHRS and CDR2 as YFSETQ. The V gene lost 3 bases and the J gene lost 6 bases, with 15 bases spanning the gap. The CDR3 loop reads CASSSDAGEDEKLFF. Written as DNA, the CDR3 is TGCGCCAGCAGCTCCGATGCGGGGGAGGATGAAAAACTGTTTTTT.

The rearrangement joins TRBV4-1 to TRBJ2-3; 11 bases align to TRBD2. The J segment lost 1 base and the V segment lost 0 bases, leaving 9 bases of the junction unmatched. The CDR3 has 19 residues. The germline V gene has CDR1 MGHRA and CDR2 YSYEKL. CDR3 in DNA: TGCGCCAGCAGCCAAGAGGGTAGCGGGGGGGCCGGAGGCACAGATACGCAGTATTTT. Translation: CASSQEGSGGAGGTDTQYF.

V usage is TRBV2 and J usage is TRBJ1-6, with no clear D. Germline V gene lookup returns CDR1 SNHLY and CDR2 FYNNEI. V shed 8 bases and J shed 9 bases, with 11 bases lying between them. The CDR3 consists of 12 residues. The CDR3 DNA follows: TGTGCCAGCCGCGGGGTTGGTTCACCCCTCCACTTT. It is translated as CASRGVGSPLHF.

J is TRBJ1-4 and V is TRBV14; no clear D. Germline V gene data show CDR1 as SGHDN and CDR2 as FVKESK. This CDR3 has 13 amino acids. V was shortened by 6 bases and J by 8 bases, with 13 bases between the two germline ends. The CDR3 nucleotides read TGTGCCAGCAGAGAAACGGGGAAGGAAAAACTGTTTTTT. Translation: CASRETGKEKLFF.

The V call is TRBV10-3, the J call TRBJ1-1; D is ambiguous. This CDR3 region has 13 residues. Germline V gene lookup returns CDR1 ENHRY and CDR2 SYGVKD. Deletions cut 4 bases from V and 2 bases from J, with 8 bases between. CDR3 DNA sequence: TGTGCCATCAGTGTCCAGGTTAACACTGAAGCTTTCTTT. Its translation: CAISVQVNTEAFF.

CDR3 in amino acids: CASSPKSSGNTIYF. CDR3 in DNA: TGTGCCAGCAGCCCGAAGAGCTCTGGAAACACCATATATTTT. The chain has TRBV7-7 and TRBJ1-3; no firm D call. Germline V gives CDR1 SSHAT, CDR2 FNYEAQ (reference sequence). The CDR3 is 14 residues long. V gave up 5 bases and J gave up 0 bases, with 8 bases separating them.

This CDR3 reads CASYRESVYGYTF. The CDR3 DNA follows: TGTGCCAGTTACAGGGAATCGGTCTATGGCTACACCTTC. This sequence joins TRBV6-1 and TRBJ1-2; TRBD1 might be the D (6 bases). Trimming shortened V by 9 bases and J by 4 bases, and 15 bases separated the two germline ends. This CDR3 comprises 13 residues. Germline V lookup: CDR1 MNHNS, CDR2 SASEGT.

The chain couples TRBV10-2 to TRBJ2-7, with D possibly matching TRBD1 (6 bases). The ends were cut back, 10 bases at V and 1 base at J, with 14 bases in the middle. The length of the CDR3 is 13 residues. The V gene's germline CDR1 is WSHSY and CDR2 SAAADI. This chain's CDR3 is CAIAADSSYEQYF. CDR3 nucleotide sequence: TGCGCCATAGCAGCGGACAGTTCCTACGAGCAGTACTTC.

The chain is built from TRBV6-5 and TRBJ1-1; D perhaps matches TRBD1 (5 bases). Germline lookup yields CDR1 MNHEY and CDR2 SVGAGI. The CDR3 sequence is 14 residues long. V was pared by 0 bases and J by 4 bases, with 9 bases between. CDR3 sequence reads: CASSYSGGTTEAFF. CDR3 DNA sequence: TGTGCCAGCAGTTACTCGGGGGGGACCACTGAAGCTTTCTTT.

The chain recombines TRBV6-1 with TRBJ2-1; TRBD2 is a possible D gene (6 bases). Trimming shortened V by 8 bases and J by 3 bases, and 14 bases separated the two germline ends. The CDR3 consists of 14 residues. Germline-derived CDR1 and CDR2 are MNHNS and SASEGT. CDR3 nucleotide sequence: TGTGCCAGCGAATCGGGAGAAGGCTACAATGAGCAGTTCTTC. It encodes CASESGEGYNEQFF.

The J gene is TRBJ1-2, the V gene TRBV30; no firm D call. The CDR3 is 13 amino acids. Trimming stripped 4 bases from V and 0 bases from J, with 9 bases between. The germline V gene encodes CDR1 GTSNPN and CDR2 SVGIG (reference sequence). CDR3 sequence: CAWIRRSNYGYTF. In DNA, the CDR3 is TGTGCCTGGATAAGGAGGTCTAACTATGGCTACACCTTC.

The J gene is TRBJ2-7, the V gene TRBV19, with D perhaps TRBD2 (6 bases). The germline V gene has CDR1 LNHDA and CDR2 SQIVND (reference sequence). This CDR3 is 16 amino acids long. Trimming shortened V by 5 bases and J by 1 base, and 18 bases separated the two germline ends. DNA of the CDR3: TGTGCCAGTAGTGCGTCGACTAGTTCGTTGTCCTACGAGCAGTACTTC. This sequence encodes CASSASTSSLSYEQYF.

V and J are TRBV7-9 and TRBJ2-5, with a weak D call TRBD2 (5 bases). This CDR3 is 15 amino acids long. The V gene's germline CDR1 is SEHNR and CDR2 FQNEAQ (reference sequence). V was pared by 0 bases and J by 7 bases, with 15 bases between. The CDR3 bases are TGTGCCAGCAGCTTAGCGCAAGGTCCCGAGGGGACCCAGTACTTC. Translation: CASSLAQGPEGTQYF.

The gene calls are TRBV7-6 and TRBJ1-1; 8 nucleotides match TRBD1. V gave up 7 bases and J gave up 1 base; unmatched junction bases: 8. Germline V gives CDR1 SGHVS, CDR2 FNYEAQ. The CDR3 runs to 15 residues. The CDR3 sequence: CASTDRTGTNTEAFF. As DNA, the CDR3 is TGTGCCAGCACCGATCGGACAGGGACGAACACTGAAGCTTTCTTT.

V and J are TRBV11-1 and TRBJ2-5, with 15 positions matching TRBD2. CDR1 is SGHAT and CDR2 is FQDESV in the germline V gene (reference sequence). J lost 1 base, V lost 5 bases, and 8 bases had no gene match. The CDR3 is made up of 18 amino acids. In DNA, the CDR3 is TGTGCCAGCAGCCGGGGACTAGCGGGAGGTGGCCTCCAAGAGACCCAGTACTTC. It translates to CASSRGLAGGGLQETQYF.

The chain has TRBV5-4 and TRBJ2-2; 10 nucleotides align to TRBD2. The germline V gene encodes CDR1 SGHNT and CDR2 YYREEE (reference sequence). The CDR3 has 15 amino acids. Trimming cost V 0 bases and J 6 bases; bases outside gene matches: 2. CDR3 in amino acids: CASSLASGSAGELFF. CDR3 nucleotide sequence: TGTGCCAGCAGCTTGGCTAGCGGGAGCGCCGGGGAGCTGTTTTTT.

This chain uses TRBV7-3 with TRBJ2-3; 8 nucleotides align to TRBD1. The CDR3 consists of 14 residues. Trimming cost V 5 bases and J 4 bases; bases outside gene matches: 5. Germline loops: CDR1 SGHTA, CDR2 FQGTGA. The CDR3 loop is CASSKRTGPDTQYF. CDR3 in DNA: TGTGCCAGCAGCAAACGGACAGGGCCAGATACGCAGTATTTT.

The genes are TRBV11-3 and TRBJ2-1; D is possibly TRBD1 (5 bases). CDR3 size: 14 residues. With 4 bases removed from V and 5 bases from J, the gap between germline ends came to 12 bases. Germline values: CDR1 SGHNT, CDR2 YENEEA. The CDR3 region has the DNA TGTGCCAGCAGCTCCACGGGCAGGGACAATGAGCAGTTCTTC. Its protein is CASSSTGRDNEQFF.